Detailed here is one T cell receptor beta chain. What it binds is unknown. This sample is drawn from a study of T cells expressing NK-cell markers. Findings and caveats of the study: Once again these clonotypes came out on top in the CD3+CD56-NKG2C+ fraction of a few donors.

TCRdb re-called the 5' RACE reads; every CDR3 protein appears as one record, without DNA. Its table records around 280,000 distinct CDR3 sequences. This CDR3 has 13 amino acids. CDR1 is MGHDK, CDR2 SYGVNS, per germline. This chain links TRBV25-1 with TRBJ2-1. The source of this sequence is a man aged 18 to 30 in good health. The sample taken for sequencing was blood T cells: a sorted CD56 or NKG2C T cell subset, CD4+ or CD8+ T cells, or bulk PBMC T cells (not recorded which). CDR3 amino acids: CASSENSYNEQFF.